Listed below are T cell receptor beta chains from one sample, sequenced in a study of blood T cells in healthy people across ages. TCRdb itself ran the 5' RACE reads through MiXCR, one entry per CDR3 protein. The sample has roughly 410,000 distinct CDR3 sequences; over 45% are singletons. Sequencing was done on a sample of blood. These TCRs come from a man between 60 and 75 years old in good health. Each CDR3 is given with its conserved first and last residue. The D gene is left open where the match is weak. Part of the rows lack a size; the others show once, few, many or a class for expanded clones.

V gene,D gene,J gene,clone size,CDR3 protein,CDR3 DNA
TRBV20-1,-,TRBJ1-2,-,CSATPVDTPGWYGYTF,TGCAGTGCCACCCCCGTGGACACCCCTGGTTGGTATGGCTACACCTTC
TRBV5-6,TRBD1,TRBJ2-7,-,CASSLVGQGYNEQYF,TGTGCCAGCAGCTTGGTGGGACAGGGCTACAATGAGCAGTACTTC
TRBV18,-,TRBJ2-1,many,CASSPRGEQFF,TGTGCCAGCTCCCCGAGGGGTGAGCAGTTCTTC
TRBV20-1,TRBD2,TRBJ2-3,few,CSVQGGLAGAGSTDTQYF,TGCAGTGTCCAGGGTGGGCTAGCGGGGGCCGGGAGCACAGATACGCAGTATTTT
TRBV6-5,TRBD2,TRBJ2-1,many,CASRLAGGPYNEQFF,TGCGCCAGCCGACTAGCGGGAGGGCCCTACAATGAGCAGTTCTTC
TRBV2,-,TRBJ1-2,-,CANTDSLPYGYTF,TGTGCCAACACGGACTCTCTCCCTTATGGCTACACCTTC
TRBV4-3,-,TRBJ2-5,few,CASSQEGVLASQETQYF,TGCGCCAGCAGCCAAGAAGGGGTCCTAGCGAGCCAAGAGACCCAGTACTTC
TRBV7-6,TRBD1,TRBJ2-3,-,CASSTGQGTDTQYF,TGTGCCAGCAGCACCGGACAGGGAACAGATACGCAGTATTTT
TRBV19,TRBD2,TRBJ2-1,-,CASSISVLAGGNEQFF,TGTGCCAGTAGTATATCAGTGCTAGCGGGAGGTAATGAGCAGTTCTTC
TRBV28,-,TRBJ1-2,-,CASSPQGGYTF,TGTGCCAGCAGTCCTCAAGGCGGCTACACCTTC
TRBV20-1,TRBD2,TRBJ2-3,-,CSARPRGGLAGGGDTQYF,TGCAGTGCTAGGCCCAGAGGGGGACTAGCGGGCGGGGGAGATACGCAGTATTTT
TRBV27,-,TRBJ1-6,few,CASRRTHNSPLHF,TGTGCCAGCAGGCGCACGCATAATTCACCCCTCCACTTT
TRBV20-1,TRBD2,TRBJ2-3,-,CSARGTSGMDTQYF,TGCAGTGCTAGAGGCACTAGCGGGATGGATACGCAGTATTTT
TRBV14,-,TRBJ1-4,-,CASNQVRGYEKLFF,TGTGCCAGCAACCAAGTTCGGGGATACGAAAAACTGTTTTTT
TRBV18,-,TRBJ2-3,-,CASPREGQPQYF,TGTGCCAGCCCTCGCGAGGGCCAGCCGCAGTATTTT
TRBV9,TRBD1,TRBJ1-4,-,CASSSGQGGGEKLFF,TGTGCCAGCAGCAGCGGACAGGGGGGTGGTGAAAAACTGTTTTTT
TRBV5-1,-,TRBJ2-2,-,CASSSTSYTGELFF,TGCGCCAGCAGCTCTACCTCTTACACCGGGGAGCTGTTTTTT
TRBV20-1,TRBD2,TRBJ2-7,-,CSARDRLAGLRTYEQYF,TGCAGTGCTAGAGATAGATTAGCGGGGCTTAGAACCTACGAGCAGTACTTC
TRBV6-6,-,TRBJ2-7,-,CASSYFTDGEQYF,TGTGCCAGCAGTTACTTCACGGACGGCGAGCAGTACTTC
TRBV6-5,TRBD2,TRBJ2-5,-,CASSYSTSGGQETQYF,TGTGCCAGCAGTTACTCAACCAGCGGGGGCCAAGAGACCCAGTACTTC
TRBV7-8,-,TRBJ2-7,-,CASSFPGQGTSLYEQYF,TGTGCCAGCAGCTTTCCGGGACAGGGGACTAGCCTCTACGAGCAGTACTTC
TRBV6-5,TRBD2,TRBJ2-1,-,CASSYRGSGSTLNEQFF,TGTGCCAGCAGTTACCGAGGTAGCGGGAGTACCCTCAACGAGCAGTTCTTC
TRBV7-3,-,TRBJ1-1,-,CASSENRVGKSEAFF,TGTGCCAGCAGCGAAAACAGGGTGGGAAAGTCTGAAGCTTTCTTT
TRBV29-1,-,TRBJ2-5,-,CSVEQGPRETQYF,TGCAGCGTTGAACAGGGGCCACGGGAGACCCAGTACTTC
TRBV3-1,-,TRBJ1-2,-,CASSQGAGSHGYTF,TGTGCCAGCAGCCAAGGTGCAGGGAGTCATGGCTACACCTTC
TRBV7-2,-,TRBJ2-4,few,CASSLVEGAPFPAYF,TGTGCCAGCAGCTTAGTCGAGGGAGCACCCTTTCCGGCGTACTTC